What follows are 2 T cell receptor beta chains derived from one specimen sequenced in a study of technical replicates of blood from a handful of donors. Clones were sequenced by immunoSEQ multiplex PCR, and TCRdb holds only the in-frame ones, with some missing. In the table there are fewer than 80,000 clones, around nine tenths of which are singletons. Specimen: PBMCs. The receptors stem from a human donor in good health. Some clones in this sample may be carry-over from other donors' samples.

This chain links TRBV4-3 with TRBJ2-1, with TRBD2 identical over 12 bases. This CDR3 is 15 amino acids long. The trim removed 4 bases at V and 9 bases at J, leaving 7 bases unmatched. The V gene's germline CDR1 is LGHNA and CDR2 YSLEER. CDR3: CASSRETSGSLEQFF. DNA of the CDR3: TGCGCCAGCAGCCGTGAGACTAGCGGGAGTCTTGAGCAGTTCTTC.

The chain recombines TRBV10-3 with TRBJ2-1; 9 positions agree with TRBD2. Germline CDR1 reads ENHRY; CDR2 reads SYGVKD. J lost 7 bases, V lost 3 bases, and 10 bases had no gene match. The CDR3 totals 16 residues. The chain's CDR3 is CAISDGLAGGPNEQFF. The CDR3 region has the DNA TGTGCCATCAGTGACGGTCTTGCGGGAGGGCCAAATGAGCAGTTCTTC.